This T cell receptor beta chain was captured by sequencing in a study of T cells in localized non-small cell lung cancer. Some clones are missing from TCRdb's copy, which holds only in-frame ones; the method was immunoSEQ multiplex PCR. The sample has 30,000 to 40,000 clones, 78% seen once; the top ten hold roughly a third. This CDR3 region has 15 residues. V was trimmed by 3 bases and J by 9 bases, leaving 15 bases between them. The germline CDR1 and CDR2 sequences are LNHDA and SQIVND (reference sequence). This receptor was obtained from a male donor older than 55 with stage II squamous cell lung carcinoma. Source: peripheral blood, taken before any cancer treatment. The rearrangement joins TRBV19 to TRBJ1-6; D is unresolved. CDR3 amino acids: CASSMERTMGSPLHF. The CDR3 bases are TGTGCCAGTAGTATGGAACGGACTATGGGTTCACCCCTCCACTTT.